The 4 T cell receptor beta chains in this list originate from one sample, sequenced in a study of ipilimumab plus nivolumab after autologous stem cell transplantation. The protocol was immunoSEQ multiplex PCR, while the TCRdb copy is restricted to in-frame clones and leaves out a portion. The table shows around 84,000 clones, with 65% to 85% occurring only once. The source material was PBMCs, sampled in a trial of ipilimumab plus nivolumab as post-transplant consolidation. These receptors were obtained from a male donor with diffuse large B-cell lymphoma.

This clone was picked up a small number of times. CDR3 DNA: TGTGCCAGCAGTGAATTCGGAACCAACGCTCAGCCCCAGCATTTT. Protein product: CASSEFGTNAQPQHF. The genes are TRBV6-1 and TRBJ1-5; D uncertain. The V gene lost 2 bases and the J gene lost 6 bases, with 14 bases spanning the gap. The CDR3 contains 15 residues. Germline CDR1 reads MNHNS; CDR2 reads SASEGT.

J is TRBJ1-4 and V is TRBV18; 7 nucleotides line up with TRBD1. Germline V gene lookup returns CDR1 KGHSH and CDR2 LQKENI. CDR3 length: 13 residues. V trimming: 2 bases; J trimming: 7 bases; junction bases outside the gene matches: 1. The CDR3: CASSPGTAEKLFF. The CDR3 DNA follows: TGTGCCAGCTCACCAGGGACAGCTGAAAAACTGTTTTTT.

V is TRBV27 and J is TRBJ1-1, with D hard to call. The length of the CDR3 is 13 residues. The germline V gene has CDR1 MNHEY and CDR2 SMNVEV (reference sequence). V lost 7 bases to trimming and J lost 8 bases, with 17 bases between them. In DNA, the CDR3 is TGTGCCAGCACCGATGTCCCGGGGTCCGAAGCTTTCTTT. Protein sequence: CASTDVPGSEAFF.

CDR3 protein: CASGGVRETQYF. The CDR3 DNA reads as TGTGCTAGTGGTGGGGTCCGGGAGACCCAGTACTTC. The chain uses TRBV12-5 and TRBJ2-5; D is unclear. Trimming took off 5 bases at V and 5 bases at J, with 9 bases between the two ends. Germline CDR1 LGHNT, CDR2 FRNRAP. CDR3 size: 12 residues. The entire variable domain, with the rest obtained from reference TRBV12-5 and TRBJ2-5, is as follows: DARVTQTPRHKVTEMGQEVTMRCQPILGHNTVFWYRQTMMQGLELLAYFRNRAPLDDSGMPKDRFSAEMPDATLATLKIQPSEPRDSAVYFCASGGVRETQYFGPGTRLLVL.